The sequence of this T cell receptor beta chain was determined in a study of cytomegalovirus exposure and HLA in healthy donors. The PCR made use of 60 Vbeta and 13 Jbeta primers. The repertoire was sequenced with immunoSEQ multiplex PCR; TCRdb's copy has only in-frame clones and lacks some. The table includes over 120,000 clones, roughly 9.7% detected once. This clone was seen only a few times. Trimming at V came to 3 bases and at J to 5 bases, leaving 15 bases not matched to a gene. This CDR3 is built from 20 residues. The germline gives CDR1 SGDLS, CDR2 YYNGEE. This chain connects TRBV9 to TRBJ2-3, with 16 nucleotides matching TRBD2. Sequenced input: PBMCs. This receptor was taken from a man aged 50-60 years in good health and CMV-seronegative. In DNA form, the CDR3 reads TGTGCCAGCAGCGGTACGGGACTAGCGGGAGGGGGATCCGTCAGAGATACGCAGTATTTT. Its translation: CASSGTGLAGGGSVRDTQYF.